A selection of T cell receptor beta chains follows, all from one sample in a study of blood T cell repertoires in COVID-19. Produced via immunoSEQ multiplex PCR; TCRdb's table is partial and in-frame only. The table lists 400,000 to 550,000 clones, 70% to 90% of them singletons. The sequencing sample was made of PBMCs or T cells enriched from blood (not recorded which). These receptors were taken from a woman under 30 with acute COVID-19. CDR3s include the opening cysteine and the closing phenylalanine or tryptophan. Each record gives: clone size, D gene, V gene, CDR3 length, J gene, CDR3 protein, CDR3 DNA. The D gene is left open where the match is weak. Not every row has a clone size; where given, it reads once, few, many or a size class.

NA	NA	TRBV6-5	15	TRBJ2-7	CASSLGQTKTYEQYF	TGTGCCAGCAGCCTAGGACAGACGAAAACCTACGAGCAGTACTTC
NA	TRBD1	TRBV29-1	13	TRBJ2-3	CSGGTGITDTQYF	TGCAGCGGGGGGACAGGGATTACAGATACGCAGTATTTT
NA	TRBD1	TRBV7-9	17	TRBJ1-1	CASSSPGQALMNTEAFF	TGTGCCAGCAGCTCACCGGGACAGGCCCTAATGAACACTGAAGCTTTCTTT
NA	TRBD1	TRBV28	18	TRBJ1-5	CASSFPQGAASIYQPQHF	TGTGCCAGCAGTTTCCCCCAGGGGGCGGCCTCGATCTATCAGCCCCAGCATTTT
NA	NA	TRBV5-1	14	TRBJ2-7	CASSLDRDSYEQYF	TGCGCCAGCAGCTTGGACCGGGATTCCTACGAGCAGTACTTC
NA	NA	TRBV7-2	12	TRBJ2-7	CASGIRVAEQYF	TGTGCCAGCGGCATCAGGGTGGCCGAGCAGTACTTC
NA	NA	TRBV7-8	17	TRBJ1-5	CASSLPNLQGPNQPQHF	TGTGCCAGCAGCTTACCTAACCTACAGGGACCCAATCAGCCCCAGCATTTT
NA	TRBD1	TRBV6-5	14	TRBJ1-2	CASTRDSLVYGYTF	TGTGCCAGCACCAGGGACAGTCTTGTTTATGGCTACACCTTC
NA	TRBD1	TRBV7-2	14	TRBJ2-2	CASSLSRGRRELFF	TGTGCCAGCAGCTTAAGCAGGGGGCGTCGGGAGCTGTTTTTT
NA	NA	TRBV7-6	17	TRBJ2-6	CASSPGRGSSGANVLTF	TGTGCCAGCAGTCCCGGGCGTGGGAGCTCTGGGGCCAACGTCCTGACTTTC
NA	NA	TRBV21-1	15	TRBJ1-1	CASSKPGQVNTEAFF	TGTGCCAGCAGCAAACCGGGACAGGTAAACACTGAAGCTTTCTTT
NA	TRBD1	TRBV28	13	TRBJ1-2	CASSQGTGYGYTF	TGTGCCAGCAGTCAAGGGACAGGCTATGGCTACACCTTC
NA	NA	TRBV7-9	12	TRBJ2-3	CASSQTSDTQYF	TGTGCCAGCAGCCAAACTTCCGATACGCAGTATTTT
NA	NA	TRBV29-1	13	TRBJ1-1	CSVTTDRNTEAFF	TGCAGCGTGACCACTGACAGGAACACTGAAGCTTTCTTT
NA	NA	TRBV27	14	TRBJ1-1	CASSLIWANTEAFF	TGTGCCAGCAGTTTGATCTGGGCGAACACTGAAGCTTTCTTT
once	TRBD2	TRBV19	15	TRBJ2-1	CASSILGGRYNEQFF	TGTGCCAGTAGTATACTCGGCGGGAGATACAATGAGCAGTTCTTC
NA	NA	TRBV16	10	TRBJ1-1	CASSRTSAFF	TGTGCCAGCAGCCGAACATCGGCTTTCTTT
NA	NA	TRBV7-3	14	TRBJ2-2	CASSSRIDTGELFF	TGTGCCAGCAGCTCCAGGATTGACACCGGGGAGCTGTTTTTT
NA	TRBD1	TRBV5-8	14	TRBJ1-4	CASSPGTGVEKLFF	TGTGCCAGCAGTCCCGGGACAGGGGTTGAAAAACTGTTTTTT
NA	TRBD1	TRBV12-3/TRBV12-4	13	TRBJ2-1	CASTPDRDNEQFF	TGTGCCAGCACCCCGGACAGGGACAATGAGCAGTTCTTC
NA	NA	TRBV27	13	TRBJ1-1	CASSYGDYTEAFF	TGTGCCAGCAGTTATGGGGACTACACTGAAGCTTTCTTT
NA	NA	TRBV27	13	TRBJ1-1	CASSLFGGTEAFF	TGTGCCAGCAGTTTGTTTGGGGGGACTGAAGCTTTCTTT
NA	NA	TRBV5-5	13	TRBJ1-2	CASSFPPNGGYTF	TGTGCCAGCAGCTTTCCCCCCAACGGTGGCTACACCTTC
NA	NA	TRBV6-6	14	TRBJ1-1	CASTPEAENTEAFF	TGTGCCAGCACCCCGGAGGCAGAGAACACTGAAGCTTTCTTT
NA	TRBD1	TRBV30	14	TRBJ1-2	CAWSVPQGNYGYTF	TGTGCCTGGAGTGTACCACAGGGGAACTATGGCTACACCTTC